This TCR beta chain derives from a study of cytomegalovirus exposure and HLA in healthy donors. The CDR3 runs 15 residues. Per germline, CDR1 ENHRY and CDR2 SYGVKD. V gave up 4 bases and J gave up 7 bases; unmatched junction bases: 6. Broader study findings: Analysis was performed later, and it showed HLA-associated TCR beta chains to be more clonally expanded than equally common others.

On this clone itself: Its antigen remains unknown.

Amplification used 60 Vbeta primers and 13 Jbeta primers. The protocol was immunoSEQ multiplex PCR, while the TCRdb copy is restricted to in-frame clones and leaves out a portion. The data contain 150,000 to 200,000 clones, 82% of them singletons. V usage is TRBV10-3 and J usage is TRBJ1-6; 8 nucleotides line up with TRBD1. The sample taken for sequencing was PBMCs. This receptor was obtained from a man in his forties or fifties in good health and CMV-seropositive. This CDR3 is CAISVEDRDNSPLHF. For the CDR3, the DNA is TGTGCCATCAGTGTCGAGGACAGGGACAATTCACCCCTCCACTTT.